A single sample is the source of the 13 T cell receptor beta chains below, sequenced in a study of T-cell memory formation after mild COVID-19. TCRdb reprocessed the 5' RACE reads via MiXCR and lists one record per CDR3 protein. The profile covers 200,000 to 250,000 distinct CDR3 sequences, with more than 8% appearing a single time and under 25% taken by the ten largest. Sequencing was carried out using PBMCs or a T cell subset sorted from them (not recorded which). The receptors stem from a man aged 18 to 30 who had mild COVID-19 (a few samples of this study predate the infection). Cell type and time point are not known.

This clonotype has at least ten counts. The rearrangement joins TRBV5-1 to TRBJ2-7; 7 bases align to TRBD2. In germline, CDR1 is SGHRS, CDR2 YFSETQ. V lost 2 bases and J lost 0; bases outside the gene matches: 2. The CDR3 contains 14 residues. CDR3 sequence reads: CASSFSGLSYEQYF. CDR3 nucleotide sequence: TGCGCCAGCAGCTTTAGCGGGCTCTCCTACGAGCAGTACTTC.

This clonotype was seen a few times. The rearrangement uses TRBV5-8 and TRBJ2-1, with a tentative D call TRBD2 (6 bases). V lost 2 bases to trimming and J lost 2 bases, with 20 bases between them. CDR1 is SGHTS, CDR2 YDEGEE, per germline. The CDR3 length is 18 residues. CDR3 region: CASSFWGGNLGTYNEQFF. The CDR3 DNA reads as TGTGCCAGCAGCTTTTGGGGAGGTAACCTCGGCACCTACAATGAGCAGTTCTTC.

The CDR3 protein is CASSRDSSDTQYF. CDR3 nucleotide sequence: TGCGCCAGCAGCCGGGACAGCTCAGATACGCAGTATTTT. This chain joins TRBV5-1 and TRBJ2-3; 7 bases align to TRBD1. This CDR3 region has 13 residues. The germline CDR1 and CDR2 sequences are SGHRS and YFSETQ. The ends lost 4 bases at V and 4 bases at J; junction bases unmatched: 3.

The V gene is TRBV3-1, the J gene TRBJ2-3, with TRBD2 identical over 7 bases. There are 17 residues in the CDR3. Germline CDR1 and CDR2: LGHDT and YNNKEL (reference sequence). With V trimmed by 0 bases and J by 1 base, 7 bases remained unmatched. The CDR3 nucleotides are TGTGCCAGCAGCCAAGATAAGGGAGGGGTTGGCACAGATACGCAGTATTTT. Translation gives CASSQDKGGVGTDTQYF.

V usage is TRBV29-1 and J usage is TRBJ2-1; D is possibly TRBD1 or TRBD2 (7 bases each). Germline V CDR1 and CDR2: SQVTM, ANQGSEA. Trimming stripped 6 bases from V and 1 base from J, with 13 bases between. The CDR3 runs 14 residues. The CDR3 sequence: CSVPQGGSYNEQFF. The CDR3 DNA sequence: TGCAGCGTCCCCCAGGGGGGGTCCTACAATGAGCAGTTCTTC.

This chain links TRBV20-1 with TRBJ2-3; 9 bases are a match to TRBD2. The CDR3 extends over 17 amino acids. Germline CDR1 is DFQATT and CDR2 is SNEGSKA (reference sequence). J gave up 5 bases and V 0 bases, and 12 bases lay outside the gene matches. The CDR3 here is CSARDRVAGARGDTQYF. CDR3 nucleotides: TGCAGTGCTAGAGATCGCGTAGCGGGGGCCAGAGGAGATACGCAGTATTTT.

J is TRBJ2-3 and V is TRBV6-2 or TRBV6-3; TRBD2 agrees at 7 bases. There are 15 residues in the CDR3. Germline V gives CDR1 MNHEY, CDR2 SVGEGT. J gave up 5 bases and V 7 bases, and 12 bases lay outside the gene matches. In nucleotides, the CDR3 is TGTGCCAGCACCTCCGGGACTAACCGCCTAGATACGCAGTATTTT. This sequence encodes CASTSGTNRLDTQYF.

The chain joins TRBV10-1 to TRBJ1-1; no reliable D call. The CDR3 contains 14 residues. Germline CDR1 reads WNHNN; CDR2 reads SYGVQD (reference sequence). V was cut by 4 bases and J by 3 bases, with 12 bases left in between. The CDR3 spells CASSATATYTEAFF. DNA of the CDR3: TGCGCCAGCAGTGCGACGGCTACTTACACTGAAGCTTTCTTT.

This clonotype was seen a few times. V gene TRBV7-3 combines with J gene TRBJ2-2; D is possibly TRBD1 (5 bases). The CDR3 is 14 amino acids. Trimming took off 6 bases at V and 2 bases at J, with 10 bases between the two ends. Germline V gene sequence: CDR1 SGHTA, CDR2 FQGTGA. CDR3 residues: CASRAGFNTGELFF. The CDR3 nucleotides read TGTGCCAGCAGAGCAGGGTTTAACACCGGGGAGCTGTTTTTT.

J is TRBJ2-1 and V is TRBV5-1; D is possibly TRBD1 or TRBD2 (5 bases each). V was clipped by 0 bases and J by 3 bases, with 10 bases between them. Germline-derived CDR1 and CDR2 are SGHRS and YFSETQ. The CDR3 contains 15 residues. For the CDR3, the DNA is TGCGCCAGCAGCTTGGGGGACGGGAACTACAATGAGCAGTTCTTC. This translates into CASSLGDGNYNEQFF.

V usage is TRBV4-1 and J usage is TRBJ1-1; D possibly corresponds to TRBD1 (6 bases). CDR1 is MGHRA and CDR2 is YSYEKL in the germline V gene. This CDR3 comprises 17 residues. The V gene lost 3 bases and the J gene lost 3 bases, with 20 bases spanning the gap. CDR3 in amino acids: CASSQKKTGLWDTEAFF. The CDR3 DNA reads TGCGCCAGCAGCCAGAAAAAGACAGGACTTTGGGACACTGAAGCTTTCTTT.

This clonotype has a handful of counts. The CDR3 DNA is TGTGCCAGCAGTTTAGGGACAGACACTGAAGCTTTCTTT. Its protein is CASSLGTDTEAFF. This sequence joins TRBV12-3 or TRBV12-4 and TRBJ1-1, with D perhaps TRBD1 (6 bases). This CDR3 has 13 amino acids. With 1 base removed from V and 3 bases from J, the gap between germline ends came to 6 bases.

CDR3 nucleotides: TGTGCCAGCAGCCGATGGGGACAGGGAACAACAGATACGCAGTATTTT. Its protein is CASSRWGQGTTDTQYF. The chain couples TRBV3-1 to TRBJ2-3, with TRBD1 matching 9 bases. The CDR3 is made up of 16 amino acids. The germline CDR1 and CDR2 sequences are LGHDT and YNNKEL (reference sequence). V lost 4 bases to trimming and J lost 3 bases; unmatched junction nucleotides: 8.